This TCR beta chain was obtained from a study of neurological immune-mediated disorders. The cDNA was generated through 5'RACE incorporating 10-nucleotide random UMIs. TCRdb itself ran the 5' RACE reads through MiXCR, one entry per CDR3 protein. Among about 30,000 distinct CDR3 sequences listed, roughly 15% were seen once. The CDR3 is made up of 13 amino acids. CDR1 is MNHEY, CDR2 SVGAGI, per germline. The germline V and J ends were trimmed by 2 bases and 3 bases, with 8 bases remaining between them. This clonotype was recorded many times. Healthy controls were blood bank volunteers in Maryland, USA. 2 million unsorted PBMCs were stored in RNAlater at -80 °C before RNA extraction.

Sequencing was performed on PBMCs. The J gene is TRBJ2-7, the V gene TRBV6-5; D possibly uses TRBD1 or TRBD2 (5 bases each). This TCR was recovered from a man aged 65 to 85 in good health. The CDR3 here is CASSYGTGYEQYF. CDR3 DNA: TGTGCCAGCAGTTACGGGACCGGCTACGAGCAGTACTTC.